Following are 9 T cell receptor beta chains from one sample sequenced in a study of T-cell memory formation after mild COVID-19. MiXCR, applied by TCRdb to the 5' RACE reads, yields one record per CDR3 protein. The repertoire holds around 260,000 distinct CDR3 sequences, with about 16% as singletons. The sample was PBMCs or a T cell subset sorted from them (not recorded which). These TCRs come from a man aged 18 to 29 who had mild COVID-19 (a few samples of this study predate the infection). Cell type and time point are not known.

This clonotype was detected only a few times. The chain couples TRBV12-3 or TRBV12-4 to TRBJ2-6, with unresolved D. The ends were cut back, 3 bases at V and 2 bases at J, with 2 bases in the middle. The length of the CDR3 is 13 residues. CDR3 in amino acids: CASSFPGANVLTF. The CDR3 bases are TGTGCCAGCAGTTTTCCTGGGGCCAACGTCCTGACTTTC.

The J gene is TRBJ1-2, the V gene TRBV5-1, with D perhaps TRBD1 (5 bases). The CDR3 is 12 amino acids. Trimming pared 3 bases from V and 6 bases from J, leaving 9 bases between. The germline gives CDR1 SGHRS, CDR2 YFSETQ. CDR3 loop: CASSSDSDGYTF. As DNA, the CDR3 is TGCGCCAGCAGCTCTGACAGTGATGGCTACACCTTC. Full variable domain (remainder filled in from reference TRBV5-1 and TRBJ1-2): KAGVTQTPRYLIKTRGQQVTLSCSPISGHRSVSWYQQTPGQGLQFLFEYFSETQRNKGNFPGRFSGRQFSNSRSEMNVSTLELGDSALYLCASSSDSDGYTFGSGTRLTVV.

The chain has TRBV5-1 and TRBJ1-2; D is ambiguous. V dropped 1 base and J dropped 8 bases, with 12 bases sitting between them. Germline CDR1 is SGHRS and CDR2 is YFSETQ. The CDR3 is 13 residues long. CDR3 residues: CASSLNGIQGYTF. In nucleotides, the CDR3 is TGCGCCAGCAGCTTGAACGGGATTCAGGGCTACACCTTC.

This chain joins TRBV7-2 and TRBJ1-2; no reliable D call. V lost 1 base, J lost 2 bases, and 20 bases lay in between. The CDR3 has 18 residues. Germline values: CDR1 SGHTA, CDR2 FQGNSA. The CDR3 region is CASSLVLSPVGSNYGYTF. In DNA form, the CDR3 reads TGTGCCAGCAGCTTAGTTTTATCCCCAGTGGGGTCAAACTATGGCTACACCTTC.

This clonotype was seen more than once but under ten times. The chain employs TRBV29-1 and TRBJ1-6; 11 bases match TRBD1. Trimming removed 6 bases from V and 6 bases from J; junction bases left unmatched: 4. The CDR3 covers 14 residues. Looked up from germline, CDR1 is SQVTM and CDR2 is ANQGSEA. The CDR3 spells CSVAGTGGNSPLHF. CDR3 sequence (DNA): TGCAGCGTAGCCGGGACAGGGGGTAATTCACCCCTCCACTTT.

This clonotype was counted between two and nine times. The V and J genes are TRBV4-3 and TRBJ2-2; D may correspond to TRBD1 or TRBD2 (5 bases each). The CDR3 length is 18 residues. Per the germline V gene, CDR1 is LGHNA and CDR2 is YSLEER. The V end lost 0 bases, the J end lost 2 bases, and 16 bases lay between the germline ends. CDR3 loop: CASSQDEGWTANTGELFF. The CDR3 DNA reads as TGCGCCAGCAGCCAAGATGAGGGGTGGACTGCCAACACCGGGGAGCTGTTTTTT.

The chain links TRBV20-1 to TRBJ2-2; TRBD2 might be the D (7 bases). The CDR3 has 14 amino acids. Germline V gene data show CDR1 as DFQATT and CDR2 as SNEGSKA (reference sequence). Between the trimmed V and J ends, which lost 5 bases and 8 bases, there was a span of 18 bases. The CDR3 region is CSARRTGGDGELFF. The CDR3 DNA sequence: TGCAGTGCTCGTAGGACGGGGGGCGATGGGGAGCTGTTTTTT.

This clonotype was seen more than once but under ten times. The gene calls are TRBV2 and TRBJ2-1, with D uncertain. In germline, CDR1 is SNHLY, CDR2 FYNNEI. The CDR3 extends over 14 amino acids. V lost 0 bases to trimming and J lost 4 bases, with 7 bases between them. CDR3 sequence (DNA): TGTGCCAGCAGTGAAGCGCTCCCTTACAATGAGCAGTTCTTC. The encoded protein is CASSEALPYNEQFF.

This chain links TRBV7-9 with TRBJ2-3; D remains unclear. With 2 bases removed from V and 2 bases from J, the gap between germline ends came to 11 bases. CDR3 size: 15 residues. Germline loops: CDR1 SEHNR, CDR2 FQNEAQ (reference sequence). The CDR3 loop is CASSLPGTYTDTQYF. CDR3 DNA sequence: TGTGCCAGCAGCTTACCCGGAACCTACACAGATACGCAGTATTTT.